The T cell receptor (beta chain) described here comes from a study of cytomegalovirus exposure and HLA in healthy donors. About this clone: Its cognate antigen is unknown.

Study results and caveats: According to an earlier analysis, most TCR beta V segments yielded productive rearrangements about 90% or about 30% of the time.

Nominally healthy donors provided the samples, though records likely missed some immune exposures. The germline gives CDR1 MNHEY, CDR2 SVGAGI. This CDR3 spans 14 amino acids. V lost 6 bases, J lost 8 bases, and 5 bases stayed unmatched. PCR amplification relied on 60 Vbeta primers (plus 13 Jbeta primers). Profiled with immunoSEQ multiplex PCR; TCRdb holds only in-frame clones, not every one. Among 55,000 to 70,000 clones listed, around 74% were seen once. This receptor was identified in a male donor in good health and CMV-seropositive. The sequenced sample was PBMCs. The J gene is TRBJ1-3, the V gene TRBV6-5; 12 bases match TRBD1. The CDR3 here is CASSSRDRGHTIYF. The CDR3 DNA reads as TGTGCCAGCAGCTCCCGGGACAGGGGGCACACCATATATTTT.